Sequencing of this T cell receptor beta chain was carried out in a study of Ad26.COV2.S vaccination and SARS-CoV-2 variants. Study-wide results and limits: Spike-specific TCR breadth was greater in vaccine than placebo recipients. The TCR breadth and depth analyses may have understated or missed part of the total T cell responses.

This clone came up once. Its antigen remains unknown. Between the trimmed V and J ends, which lost 1 base and 6 bases, there was a span of 4 bases. This CDR3 is 11 amino acids long. The germline gives CDR1 MNHEY, CDR2 SVGAGI. The data were produced by immunoSEQ multiplex PCR, yet TCRdb's version contains in-frame clones alone and is incomplete. The table has under 300,000 clones, roughly nine tenths seen once. Sample treatment: about 20 received Ad26.COV2.S at low or high dose, single or two shots; several received placebo; per-sample allocation not given. On day 63 after the first injection, vaccine and placebo recipients gave samples.

The gene calls are TRBV6-5 and TRBJ2-7; no definite D call. Here the sequenced sample was peripheral blood, taken in a trial of Ad26.COV2.S vaccine versus placebo. The sequence was obtained from a person aged 18-65 years who received the Ad26.COV2.S COVID-19 vaccine or a placebo. DNA of the CDR3: TGTGCCAGCAGTTACTTATCCGAGCAGTACTTC. This codes for CASSYLSEQYF.